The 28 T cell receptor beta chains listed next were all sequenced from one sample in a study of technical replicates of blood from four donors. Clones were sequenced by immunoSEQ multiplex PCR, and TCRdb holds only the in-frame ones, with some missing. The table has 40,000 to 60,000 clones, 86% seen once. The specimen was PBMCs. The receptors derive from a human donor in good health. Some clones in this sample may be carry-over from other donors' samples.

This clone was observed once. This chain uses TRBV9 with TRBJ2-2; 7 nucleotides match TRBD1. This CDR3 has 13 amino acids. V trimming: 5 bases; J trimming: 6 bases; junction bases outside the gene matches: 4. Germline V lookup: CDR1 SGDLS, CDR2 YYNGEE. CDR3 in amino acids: CASRGQSPGELFF. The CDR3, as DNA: TGTGCCAGCAGGGGACAGTCCCCCGGGGAGCTGTTTTTT.

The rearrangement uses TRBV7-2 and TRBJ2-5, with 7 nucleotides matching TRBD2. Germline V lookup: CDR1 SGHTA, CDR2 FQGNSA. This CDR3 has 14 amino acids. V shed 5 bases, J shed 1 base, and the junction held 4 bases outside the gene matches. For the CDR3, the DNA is TGTGCCAGCAGCCCTTGGGAGGGCCAAGAGACCCAGTACTTC. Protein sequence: CASSPWEGQETQYF.

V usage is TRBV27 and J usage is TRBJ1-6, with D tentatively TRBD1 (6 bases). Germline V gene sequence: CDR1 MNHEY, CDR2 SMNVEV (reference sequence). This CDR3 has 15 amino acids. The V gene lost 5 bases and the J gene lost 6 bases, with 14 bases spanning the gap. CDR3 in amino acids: CASSPRTAPNSPLHF. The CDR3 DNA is TGTGCCAGCAGTCCGCGGACAGCCCCTAATTCACCCCTCCACTTT.

CDR3 region: CASSFGQGVDTQYF. As DNA, the CDR3 is TGTGCCAGCAGCTTCGGCCAGGGGGTTGATACGCAGTATTTT. The chain is built from TRBV7-9 and TRBJ2-3; 7 nucleotides align to TRBD1. V was clipped by 3 bases and J by 6 bases; unmatched bases: 6. The CDR3 consists of 14 residues. Per the germline V gene, CDR1 is SEHNR and CDR2 is FQNEAQ (reference sequence). The full variable domain, with the rest looked up from reference TRBV7-9 and TRBJ2-3, is DTGVSQNPRHKITKRGQNVTFRCDPISEHNRLYWYRQTLGQGPEFLTYFQNEAQLEKSRLLSDRFSAERPKGSFSTLEIQRTEQGDSAMYLCASSFGQGVDTQYFGPGTRLTVL.

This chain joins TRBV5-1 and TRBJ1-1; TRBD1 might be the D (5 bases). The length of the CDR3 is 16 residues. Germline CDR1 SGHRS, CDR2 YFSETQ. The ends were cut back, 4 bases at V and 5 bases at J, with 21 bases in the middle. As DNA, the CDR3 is TGCGCCAGCAGCCCAACCGCAGGGATGGTGACGACTGAAGCTTTCTTT. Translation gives CASSPTAGMVTTEAFF.

The CDR3 DNA sequence: TGCGCCAGCAGCCCGAGTTATCAGCCCCAGCATTTT. Translation: CASSPSYQPQHF. This sequence joins TRBV4-3 and TRBJ1-5; no clear D gene. CDR3 length: 12 residues. Trimming left V 4 bases short and J 5 bases short, with 6 bases between. Germline V gene data show CDR1 as LGHNA and CDR2 as YSLEER.

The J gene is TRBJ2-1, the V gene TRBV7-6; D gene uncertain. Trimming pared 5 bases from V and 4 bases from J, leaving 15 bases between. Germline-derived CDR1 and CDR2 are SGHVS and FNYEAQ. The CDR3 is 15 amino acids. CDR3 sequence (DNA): TGTGCCAGCAGCCGAGACACCGCCGGTTACAATGAGCAGTTCTTC. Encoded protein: CASSRDTAGYNEQFF.

In nucleotides, the CDR3 is TGTGCCAGCAGTTTACAGGGGGGTGATAACTATGGCTACACCTTC. Protein: CASSLQGGDNYGYTF. The rearrangement links TRBV6-5 to TRBJ1-2, with TRBD1 matching 8 bases. The ends lost 4 bases at V and 1 base at J; junction bases unmatched: 5. The CDR3 totals 15 residues. The germline gives CDR1 MNHEY, CDR2 SVGAGI.

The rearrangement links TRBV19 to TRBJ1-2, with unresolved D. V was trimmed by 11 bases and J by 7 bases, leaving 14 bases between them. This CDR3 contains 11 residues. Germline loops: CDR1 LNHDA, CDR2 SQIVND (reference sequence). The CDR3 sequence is CAVRAGSGYTF. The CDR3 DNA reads TGTGCCGTAAGGGCGGGAAGTGGCTACACCTTC.

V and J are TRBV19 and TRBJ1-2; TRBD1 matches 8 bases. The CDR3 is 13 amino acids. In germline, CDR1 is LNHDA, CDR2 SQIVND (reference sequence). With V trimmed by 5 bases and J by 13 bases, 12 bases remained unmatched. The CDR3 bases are TGTGCCAGTAGTTCCCGGACAGGGTATCTTGGCACCTTC. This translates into CASSSRTGYLGTF.

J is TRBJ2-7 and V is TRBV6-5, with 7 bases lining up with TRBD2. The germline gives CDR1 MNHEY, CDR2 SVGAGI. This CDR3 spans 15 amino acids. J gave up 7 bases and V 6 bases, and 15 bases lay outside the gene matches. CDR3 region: CASSPWASGSGEQYF. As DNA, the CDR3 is TGTGCCAGCAGCCCCTGGGCTAGCGGCAGCGGAGAGCAGTACTTC.

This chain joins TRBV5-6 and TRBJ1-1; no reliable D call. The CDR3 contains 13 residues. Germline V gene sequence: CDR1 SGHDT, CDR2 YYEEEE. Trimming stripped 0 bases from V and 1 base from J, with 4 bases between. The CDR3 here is CASSLGRNTEAFF. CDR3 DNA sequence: TGTGCCAGCAGCTTGGGTAGGAACACTGAAGCTTTCTTT.

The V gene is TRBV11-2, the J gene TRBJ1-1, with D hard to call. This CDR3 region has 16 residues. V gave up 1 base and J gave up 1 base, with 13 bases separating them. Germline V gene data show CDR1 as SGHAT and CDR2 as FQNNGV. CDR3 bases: TGTGCCAGCAGCTTAGTCGTGTTCCCCAGGAACACTGAAGCTTTCTTT. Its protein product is CASSLVVFPRNTEAFF.

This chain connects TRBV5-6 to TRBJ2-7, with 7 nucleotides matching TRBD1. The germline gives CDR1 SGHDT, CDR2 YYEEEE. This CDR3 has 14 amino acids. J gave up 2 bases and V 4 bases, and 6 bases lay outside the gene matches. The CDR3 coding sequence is TGTGCCAGCAGCCCAGGACAGGCGGCCTACGAGCAGTACTTC. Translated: CASSPGQAAYEQYF. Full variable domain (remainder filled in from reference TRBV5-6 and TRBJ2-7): DAGVTQSPTHLIKTRGQQVTLRCSPKSGHDTVSWYQQALGQGPQFIFQYYEEEERQRGNFPDRFSGHQFPNYSSELNVNALLLGDSALYLCASSPGQAAYEQYFGPGTRLTVT.

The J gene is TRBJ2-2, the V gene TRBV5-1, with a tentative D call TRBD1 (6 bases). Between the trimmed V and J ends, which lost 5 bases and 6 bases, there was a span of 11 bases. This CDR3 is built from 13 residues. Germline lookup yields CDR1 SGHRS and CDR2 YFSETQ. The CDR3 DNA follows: TGCGCCAGCAGTTCAGGGGTGGCCGGGGAGCTGTTTTTT. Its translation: CASSSGVAGELFF.

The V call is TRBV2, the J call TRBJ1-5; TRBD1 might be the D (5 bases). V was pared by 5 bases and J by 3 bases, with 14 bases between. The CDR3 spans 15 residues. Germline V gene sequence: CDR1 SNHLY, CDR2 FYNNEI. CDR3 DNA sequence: TGTGCCAGCAGTACCCCCGCGACAGTCAATCAGCCCCAGCATTTT. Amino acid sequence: CASSTPATVNQPQHF. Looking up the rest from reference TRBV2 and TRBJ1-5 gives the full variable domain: EPEVTQTPSHQVTQMGQEVILRCVPISNHLYFYWYRQILGQKVEFLVSFYNNEISEKSEIFDDQFSVERPDGSNFTLKIRSTKLEDSAMYFCASSTPATVNQPQHFGDGTRLSIL.

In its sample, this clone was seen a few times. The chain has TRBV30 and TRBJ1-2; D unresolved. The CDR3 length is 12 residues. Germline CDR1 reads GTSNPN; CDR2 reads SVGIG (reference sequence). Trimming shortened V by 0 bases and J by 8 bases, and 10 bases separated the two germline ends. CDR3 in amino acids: CAWSVNRFGYTF. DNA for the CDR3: TGTGCCTGGAGTGTAAACAGATTCGGCTACACCTTC.

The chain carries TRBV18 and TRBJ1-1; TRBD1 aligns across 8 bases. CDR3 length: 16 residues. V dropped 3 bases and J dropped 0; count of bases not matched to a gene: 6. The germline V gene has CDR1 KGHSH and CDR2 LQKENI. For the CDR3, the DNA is TGTGCCAGCTCACCTCCATCCAGGGGGCTGAACACTGAAGCTTTCTTT. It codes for CASSPPSRGLNTEAFF. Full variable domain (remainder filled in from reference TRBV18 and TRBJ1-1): NAGVMQNPRHLVRRRGQEARLRCSPMKGHSHVYWYRQLPEEGLKFMVYLQKENIIDESGMPKERFSAEFPKEGPSILRIQQVVRGDSAAYFCASSPPSRGLNTEAFFGQGTRLTVV.

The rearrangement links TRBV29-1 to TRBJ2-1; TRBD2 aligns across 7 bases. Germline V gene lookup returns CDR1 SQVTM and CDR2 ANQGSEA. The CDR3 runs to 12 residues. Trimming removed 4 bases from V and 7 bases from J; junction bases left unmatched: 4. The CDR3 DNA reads TGCAGCGTTGGTGTCGGGAGGAATGAGCAGTTCTTC. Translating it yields CSVGVGRNEQFF.

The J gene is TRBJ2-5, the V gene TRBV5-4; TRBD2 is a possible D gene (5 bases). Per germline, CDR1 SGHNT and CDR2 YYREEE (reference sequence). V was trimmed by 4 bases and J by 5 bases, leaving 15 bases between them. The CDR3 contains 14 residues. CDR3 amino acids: CASSEHTKRETQYF. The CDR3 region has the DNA TGTGCCAGCAGCGAACACACCAAGCGGGAGACCCAGTACTTC.

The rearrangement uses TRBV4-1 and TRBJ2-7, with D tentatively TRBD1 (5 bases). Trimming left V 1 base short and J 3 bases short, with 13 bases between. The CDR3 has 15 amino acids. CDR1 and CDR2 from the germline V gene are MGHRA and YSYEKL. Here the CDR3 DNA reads TGCGCCAGCAGCCAAGCGGACAATATCGTCTACGAGCAGTACTTC. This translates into CASSQADNIVYEQYF.

The CDR3 loop is CASSSGQSYEQYF. CDR3 DNA sequence: TGTGCCAGCAGTTCCGGACAGTCCTACGAGCAGTACTTC. The V gene is TRBV27, the J gene TRBJ2-7, with D maybe TRBD1 (6 bases). The ends were cut back, 4 bases at V and 1 base at J, with 8 bases in the middle. Looked up from germline, CDR1 is MNHEY and CDR2 is SMNVEV (reference sequence). CDR3 size: 13 residues.

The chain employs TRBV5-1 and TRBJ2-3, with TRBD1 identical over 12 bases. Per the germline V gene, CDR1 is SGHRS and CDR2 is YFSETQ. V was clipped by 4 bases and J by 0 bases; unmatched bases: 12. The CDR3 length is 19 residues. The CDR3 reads CASSRVPGQGATSTDTQYF. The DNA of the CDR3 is TGCGCCAGCAGCAGAGTCCCGGGACAGGGGGCGACTAGCACAGATACGCAGTATTTT.

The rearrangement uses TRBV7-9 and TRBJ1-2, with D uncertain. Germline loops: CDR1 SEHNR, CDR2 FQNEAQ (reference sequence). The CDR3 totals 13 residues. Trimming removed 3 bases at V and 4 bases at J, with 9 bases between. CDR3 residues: CASSFGDPYGYTF. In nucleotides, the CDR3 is TGTGCCAGCAGCTTCGGAGACCCCTATGGCTACACCTTC.

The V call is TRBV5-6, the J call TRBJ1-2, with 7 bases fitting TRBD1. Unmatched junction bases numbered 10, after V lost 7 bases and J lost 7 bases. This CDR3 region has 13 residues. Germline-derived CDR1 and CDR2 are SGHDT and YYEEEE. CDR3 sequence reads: CASAIVGQSGYTF. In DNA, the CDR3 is TGTGCCAGCGCCATTGTGGGACAGTCTGGCTACACCTTC.

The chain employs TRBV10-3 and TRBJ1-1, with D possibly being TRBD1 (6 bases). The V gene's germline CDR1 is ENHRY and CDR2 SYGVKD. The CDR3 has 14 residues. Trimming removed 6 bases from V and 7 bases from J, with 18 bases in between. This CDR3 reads CAIRETGGGGEAFF. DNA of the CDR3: TGTGCCATCAGAGAGACAGGAGGGGGGGGTGAAGCTTTCTTT.

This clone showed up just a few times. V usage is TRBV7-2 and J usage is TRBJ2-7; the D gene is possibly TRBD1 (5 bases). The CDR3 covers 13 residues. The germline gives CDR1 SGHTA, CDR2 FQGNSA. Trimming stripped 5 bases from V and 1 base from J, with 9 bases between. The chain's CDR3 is CASSQGRSYEQYF. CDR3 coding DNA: TGTGCCAGCAGCCAGGGCAGATCCTACGAGCAGTACTTC.

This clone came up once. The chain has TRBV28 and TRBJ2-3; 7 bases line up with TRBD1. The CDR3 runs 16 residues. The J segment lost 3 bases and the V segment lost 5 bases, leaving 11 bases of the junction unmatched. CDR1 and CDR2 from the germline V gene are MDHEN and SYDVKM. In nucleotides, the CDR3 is TGTGCCAGCAGTATGGGGGCCGGGACAGCTACAGATACGCAGTATTTT. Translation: CASSMGAGTATDTQYF.